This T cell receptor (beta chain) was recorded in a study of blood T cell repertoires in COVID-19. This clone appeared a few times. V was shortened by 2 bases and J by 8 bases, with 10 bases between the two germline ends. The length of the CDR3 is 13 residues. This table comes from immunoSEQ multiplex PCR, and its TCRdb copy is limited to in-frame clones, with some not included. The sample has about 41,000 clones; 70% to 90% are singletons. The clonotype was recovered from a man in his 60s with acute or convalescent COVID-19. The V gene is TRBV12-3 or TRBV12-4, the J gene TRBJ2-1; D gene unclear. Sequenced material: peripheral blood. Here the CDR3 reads CASSLYGTDEQFF. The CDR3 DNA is TGTGCCAGCAGTTTATACGGTACGGATGAGCAGTTCTTC.